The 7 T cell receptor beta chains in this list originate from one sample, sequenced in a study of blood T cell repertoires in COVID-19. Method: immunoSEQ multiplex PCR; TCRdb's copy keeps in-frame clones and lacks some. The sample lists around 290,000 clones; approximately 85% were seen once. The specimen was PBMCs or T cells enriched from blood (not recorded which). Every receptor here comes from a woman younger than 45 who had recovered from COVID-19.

The CDR3 nucleotides are TGTGCCAGCAGTGTGACTTGGTTGGCAGCCACAGATACGCAGTATTTT. This sequence encodes CASSVTWLAATDTQYF. The chain uses TRBV6-4 and TRBJ2-3; no reliable D call. The CDR3 length is 16 residues. V was cut by 4 bases and J by 2 bases, with 16 bases left in between. The V gene's germline CDR1 is MRHNA and CDR2 SNTAGT.

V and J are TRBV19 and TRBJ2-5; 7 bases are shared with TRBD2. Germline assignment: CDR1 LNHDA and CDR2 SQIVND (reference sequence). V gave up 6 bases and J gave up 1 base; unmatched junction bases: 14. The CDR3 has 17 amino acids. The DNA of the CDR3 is TGTGCCAGTAGCCCCGGTTGGGGGGGATTCTTCCAAGAGACCCAGTACTTC. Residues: CASSPGWGGFFQETQYF. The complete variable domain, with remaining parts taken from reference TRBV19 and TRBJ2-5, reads DGGITQSPKYLFRKEGQNVTLSCEQNLNHDAMYWYRQDPGQGLRLIYYSQIVNDFQKGDIAEGYSVSREKKESFPLTVTSAQKNPTAFYLCASSPGWGGFFQETQYFGPGTRLLVL.

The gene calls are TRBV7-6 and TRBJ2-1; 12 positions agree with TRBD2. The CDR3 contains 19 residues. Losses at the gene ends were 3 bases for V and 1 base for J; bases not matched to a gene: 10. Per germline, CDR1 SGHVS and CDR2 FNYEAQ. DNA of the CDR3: TGTGCCAGCAGCTTTCAACTAGCGGGAGGTAGGAAGTCCTACAATGAGCAGTTCTTC. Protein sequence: CASSFQLAGGRKSYNEQFF.

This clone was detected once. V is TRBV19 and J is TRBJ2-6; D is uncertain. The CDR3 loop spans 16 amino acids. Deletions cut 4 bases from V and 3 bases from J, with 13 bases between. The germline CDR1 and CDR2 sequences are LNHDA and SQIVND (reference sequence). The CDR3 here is CASSTVVVFGANVLTF. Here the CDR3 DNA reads TGTGCCAGTAGTACCGTAGTCGTCTTTGGGGCCAACGTCCTGACTTTC.

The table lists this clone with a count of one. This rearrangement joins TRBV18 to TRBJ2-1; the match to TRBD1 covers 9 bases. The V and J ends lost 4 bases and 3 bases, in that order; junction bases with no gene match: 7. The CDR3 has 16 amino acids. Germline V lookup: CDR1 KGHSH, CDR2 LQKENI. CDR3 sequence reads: CASSQTGGTGYNEQFF. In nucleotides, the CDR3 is TGTGCCAGCTCACAAACAGGGGGCACGGGCTACAATGAGCAGTTCTTC.

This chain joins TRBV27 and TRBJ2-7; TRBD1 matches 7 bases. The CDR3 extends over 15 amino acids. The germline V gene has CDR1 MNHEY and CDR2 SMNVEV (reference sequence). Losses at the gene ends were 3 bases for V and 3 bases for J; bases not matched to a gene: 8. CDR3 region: CASSFKGTVLYEQYF. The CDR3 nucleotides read TGTGCCAGCAGTTTTAAAGGGACAGTCCTCTACGAGCAGTACTTC.

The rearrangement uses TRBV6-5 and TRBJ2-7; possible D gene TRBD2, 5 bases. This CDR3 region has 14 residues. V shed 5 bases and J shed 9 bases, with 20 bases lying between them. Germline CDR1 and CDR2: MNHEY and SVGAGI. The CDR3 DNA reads TGTGCCAGCAGTCTACCTAAGACCACTCGGGGGCAGTACTTC. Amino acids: CASSLPKTTRGQYF.